This T cell receptor beta chain was identified during a study of T-cell memory formation after mild COVID-19. Points on this clonotype: Its antigen is as yet unknown.

Study-level findings and limits: Pre-infection memory carried some responding clones, suggesting that cross-reactive memory joined.

Using its own MiXCR run on the 5' RACE reads, TCRdb lists one record per CDR3 protein. Of 190,000 or so distinct CDR3 sequences in the sample, roughly 23% are singletons; the top ten hold 23%. The CDR3 totals 16 residues. J lost 2 bases, V lost 4 bases, and 6 bases had no gene match. Per germline, CDR1 KGHDR and CDR2 SFDVKD. This TCR was recovered from an adult woman who had mild COVID-19 (a few samples of this study predate the infection). Cell type and time point are not known. The chain carries TRBV24-1 and TRBJ2-2; TRBD1 agrees at 7 bases. The source material was PBMCs or a T cell subset sorted from them (not recorded which). DNA for the CDR3: TGTGCCACCAGTGACCGGGGACAGACCAACACCGGGGAGCTGTTTTTT. Protein product: CATSDRGQTNTGELFF.